Listed below are T cell receptor beta chains from one sample, sequenced in a study of metastatic and nonmetastatic thyroid tumors. TCRdb used MiXCR to call clones anew from the PCR reads. The sample has 5,000 to 6,000 clones, 30% seen once. The sequencing sample was made of adjacent normal tissue. The origin of the receptors is a female donor with papillary thyroid cancer or a benign thyroid nodule (not recorded which). Some clones in this sample may be carry-over from other donors' samples. Both conserved end residues are part of each CDR3. D genes are given only for firm matches. Where a row states a size, it is once, few, many or the class of an expanded clone; other rows omit it.

size,J,D,V,CDR3,DNA
-,TRBJ1-5,-,TRBV2,CASSALGVVNQPQHF,TGTGCCAGCAGTGCGTTAGGGGTCGTCAATCAGCCCCAGCATTTT
-,TRBJ2-3,-,TRBV20-1,CSARDDTQYF,TGCAGTGCTAGAGATGATACTCAGTACTTT
medium-sized,TRBJ2-7,-,TRBV7-8,CASSLDSPYEQYF,TGTGCCAGCAGCCTTGACAGTCCCTACGAGCAGTACTTC
few,TRBJ1-1,TRBD1,TRBV6-1,CASRTGGAGNTEAFF,TGTGCCAGCAGGACAGGGGGCGCCGGTAACACTGAAGCTTTCTTT
-,TRBJ1-4,-,TRBV28,CASSLLTSRTAATNEKLFF,TGTGCCAGCAGTCTCCTAACCTCCCGGACAGCCGCAACTAATGAAAAACTGTTTTTT
few,TRBJ1-2,-,TRBV6-1,CATSPGANYGYIF,TGTGCCACCAGTCCAGGAGCTAATTATGGCTACATCTTC
-,TRBJ1-1,TRBD1,TRBV6-5,CASSYGQVTEAFF,TGTGCCAGCAGTTACGGACAGGTCACTGAAGCTTTCTTT
few,TRBJ2-7,-,TRBV7-2,CASSLSQGNEQYF,TGTGCCAGCAGCTTAAGTCAAGGGAACGAGCAGTACTTC
large,TRBJ2-7,-,TRBV30,CAWRPGQGNYEQYF,TGTGCCTGGAGACCCGGACAAGGGAACTACGAGCAGTACTTC
few,TRBJ1-1,-,TRBV12-3/TRBV12-4,CASSLGMNTEAFF,TGTGCCAGCAGTTTAGGCATGAACACTGAAGCTTTCTTT
-,TRBJ2-7,TRBD1,TRBV3-1,CASSPRTGKGEQYF,TGTGCCAGCAGCCCTCGGACAGGGAAGGGCGAGCAGTACTTC
large,TRBJ2-6,-,TRBV6-2/TRBV6-3,CASSSRQGVSGANVLTF,TGTGCCAGCAGTTCTCGGCAGGGAGTCTCTGGGGCCAACGTCCTGACTTTC
-,TRBJ2-2,-,TRBV20-1,CSATNFRTGELFF,TGCAGTGCCACGAACTTTCGCACCGGGGAGCTGTTTTTT
few,TRBJ1-1,-,TRBV12-3/TRBV12-4,CASSSRGTEAFF,TGTGCCAGCAGTAGCCGGGGCACTGAAGCTTTCTTT
once,TRBJ2-7,TRBD1,TRBV30,CAWSVSGTAALGEQYF,TGTGCCTGGAGTGTTTCCGGGACAGCCGCCTTGGGCGAGCAGTACTTC
-,TRBJ1-6,-,TRBV12-3/TRBV12-4,CASSPEGSWDSPLHF,TGTGCCAGCAGTCCGGAGGGAAGTTGGGATTCACCCCTCCACTTT
medium-sized,TRBJ2-3,TRBD1,TRBV30,CAWRTGGSDTQYF,TGTGCCTGGAGGACAGGGGGCTCAGATACGCAGTATTTT
few,TRBJ1-2,TRBD1,TRBV6-2/TRBV6-3,CASSNDRGGGYTF,TGTGCCAGCAGTAACGACAGGGGTGGCGGCTACACCTTC
-,TRBJ1-1,TRBD1,TRBV7-2,CASNLGGATGAFF,TGTGCCAGCAACTTAGGGGGCGCAACTGGGGCTTTCTTT
-,TRBJ1-1,TRBD1,TRBV7-2,CASSLLQGAKTEAFF,TGTGCCAGCAGCTTACTACAGGGGGCGAAGACTGAAGCTTTCTTT
-,TRBJ2-3,-,TRBV12-3/TRBV12-4,CASSLVAVTDTQYF,TGTGCCAGCAGTTTAGTGGCGGTCACAGATACGCAGTATTTT
medium-sized,TRBJ2-7,-,TRBV28,CASSPRARSSYEQYF,TGTGCCAGCAGCCCGCGGGCCAGGAGCTCCTACGAGCAGTACTTC